This is a list of T cell receptor beta chains from one sample in a study of beta chain features in type 1 diabetes. Profiled with immunoSEQ multiplex PCR; TCRdb holds only in-frame clones, not every one. The sample lists hundreds of thousands of clones, about 14% occurring once. The material sequenced was naive CD4+ T cells from blood. All receptors derive from a man aged 18 to 30 with type 1 diabetes. Both conserved end residues are part of each CDR3. The D gene is left open where the match is weak. The size of a clone is reported for some rows only, either as once, few or many, or as a class for expanded clones.

V	size	J	D	CDR3	DNA
TRBV25-1	.	TRBJ2-1	.	CATPVEGHRSSYNEQFF	TGTGCCACCCCTGTTGAGGGACACAGGAGCTCCTACAATGAGCAGTTCTTC
TRBV7-3	.	TRBJ2-2	.	CASSLGTANTGELFF	TGTGCCAGCAGCTTGGGGACGGCGAACACCGGGGAGCTGTTTTTT
TRBV2	.	TRBJ2-3	TRBD2	CASSEPLSGELYTQYF	TGTGCCAGCAGTGAACCTCTTAGCGGGGAGCTCTATACGCAGTATTTT
TRBV25-1	.	TRBJ1-1	.	CASTDRMGFAEAFF	TGTGCCAGCACTGACAGGATGGGGTTCGCTGAAGCTTTCTTT
TRBV9	few	TRBJ1-1	.	CASSVRGGNTEAFF	TGTGCCAGCAGCGTCCGGGGAGGGAACACTGAAGCTTTCTTT
TRBV4-1	few	TRBJ2-6	.	CASTPGDGLSSGANVLTF	TGCGCCAGCACCCCGGGCGACGGATTAAGCTCTGGGGCCAACGTCCTGACTTTC
TRBV15	few	TRBJ2-2	.	CATSRVGAGGGELFF	TGTGCCACCAGCAGAGTGGGGGCAGGAGGAGGGGAGCTGTTTTTT
TRBV7-2	few	TRBJ1-2	.	CASSLISYGYTF	TGTGCCAGCAGCTTAATCAGTTATGGCTACACCTTC
TRBV30	.	TRBJ1-5	TRBD1	CAWSPDRHQPQHF	TGTGCCTGGAGTCCGGACAGGCATCAGCCCCAGCATTTT
TRBV2	few	TRBJ1-4	.	CANARRNNEKLFF	TGTGCCAACGCCCGGCGGAATAATGAAAAACTGTTTTTT
TRBV28	.	TRBJ1-4	.	CASTLGMYEKLFF	TGTGCCAGCACCCTTGGAATGTATGAAAAACTGTTTTTT
TRBV6-4	few	TRBJ1-5	TRBD1	CASSEQGGNQPQHF	TGTGCCAGCAGTGAACAGGGGGGCAATCAGCCCCAGCATTTT
TRBV5-1	few	TRBJ2-6	.	CASRTGDSGANVLTF	TGCGCCAGCAGAACAGGTGACTCTGGGGCCAACGTCCTGACTTTC
TRBV30	.	TRBJ1-2	.	CAWSVHAYYGYTF	TGTGCCTGGAGTGTACACGCTTACTATGGCTACACCTTC
TRBV30	.	TRBJ2-7	TRBD1	CAWSGTAYEQYF	TGTGCCTGGAGCGGGACAGCCTACGAGCAGTACTTC
TRBV6-5	.	TRBJ2-3	.	CAISEGTDTQYF	TGTGCCATCAGTGAGGGCACAGATACGCAGTATTTT
TRBV5-1	.	TRBJ2-7	TRBD1	CASSLTGDTYEQYF	TGCGCCAGCAGCTTGACAGGGGATACCTACGAGCAGTACTTC
TRBV2	few	TRBJ2-3	.	CASSVLEGTDTQYF	TGTGCCAGCAGTGTATTGGAGGGGACCGATACGCAGTATTTT
TRBV5-1	.	TRBJ1-5	TRBD1	CASSPGQVDGQPQHF	TGCGCCAGCAGCCCGGGACAGGTGGACGGTCAGCCCCAGCATTTT
TRBV7-2	few	TRBJ1-1	.	CASSLDRFIGTEAFF	TGTGCCAGCAGCTTAGATAGGTTCATCGGTACTGAAGCTTTCTTT
TRBV14	few	TRBJ2-3	.	CASSQERISSTDTQYF	TGTGCCAGCAGCCAAGAAAGGATTTCTAGCACAGATACGCAGTATTTT
TRBV2	few	TRBJ2-1	TRBD1	CASSVTGGSVYNEQFF	TGTGCCAGCAGTGTGACAGGGGGGTCTGTCTACAATGAGCAGTTCTTC
TRBV29-1	few	TRBJ2-4	.	CSAAPVLAGQNIQYF	TGCAGCGCCGCCCCTGTACTAGCCGGCCAAAACATTCAGTACTTC
TRBV5-5	few	TRBJ2-6	TRBD1	CASSLTGAGANVLTF	TGTGCCAGCAGCCTAACAGGGGCTGGGGCCAACGTCCTGACTTTC
TRBV10-2	few	TRBJ2-4	TRBD1	CASSVGQSTKNIQYF	TGCGCCAGCAGCGTGGGACAGTCGACCAAAAACATTCAGTACTTC
TRBV6-6	.	TRBJ2-5	.	CASSGTRGSETQYF	TGTGCCAGCTCAGGCACTAGGGGATCAGAGACCCAGTACTTC
TRBV5-1	.	TRBJ2-1	TRBD2	CASSEGAAGDGVEQFF	TGCGCCAGCAGCGAGGGCGCGGCGGGAGACGGAGTTGAGCAGTTCTTC
TRBV5-1	.	TRBJ2-3	.	CASSLDGGPSTDTQYF	TGCGCCAGCAGCTTGGACGGCGGGCCGAGCACAGATACGCAGTATTTT
TRBV20-1	.	TRBJ1-3	.	CSAGMGNTIYF	TGCAGTGCTGGGATGGGAAACACCATATATTTT
TRBV30	few	TRBJ1-5	TRBD1	CAWSRAKLGQGGIRPQHF	TGTGCCTGGAGTCGGGCCAAGCTGGGACAGGGAGGAATCAGGCCCCAGCATTTT
TRBV5-6	.	TRBJ1-2	.	CASRPDRRINYGYTF	TGTGCCAGCAGACCAGACAGGCGAATTAACTATGGCTACACCTTC
TRBV14	few	TRBJ2-3	.	CASSQGGTDTQYF	TGTGCCAGCAGCCAAGGGGGCACAGATACGCAGTATTTT
TRBV10-3	.	TRBJ2-2	.	CAISDRHAGELFF	TGTGCCATCAGTGATAGACACGCCGGGGAGCTGTTTTTT
TRBV27	once	TRBJ1-4	.	CASSAMTGNNEKLFF	TGTGCCAGCAGTGCCATGACAGGCAATAATGAAAAACTGTTTTTT
TRBV5-1	.	TRBJ2-7	.	CASSLEAVSSYEQYF	TGCGCCAGCAGCTTGGAAGCGGTGAGCTCCTACGAGCAGTACTTC
TRBV7-2	few	TRBJ1-2	.	CASSLALGAVDYGYTF	TGTGCCAGCAGCTTAGCACTGGGGGCGGTGGACTATGGCTACACCTTC
TRBV10-3	few	TRBJ2-1	.	CAISDRVGGGTSYNEQFF	TGTGCCATCAGTGATCGGGTTGGGGGAGGAACCTCCTACAATGAGCAGTTCTTC
TRBV4-3	.	TRBJ1-2	TRBD1	CASSQGRGEQFNYGYTF	TGCGCCAGCAGCCAAGGCAGGGGGGAACAGTTTAACTATGGCTACACCTTC
TRBV5-1	few	TRBJ2-5	.	CASSLEGFRETQYF	TGCGCCAGCAGCTTGGAGGGCTTTCGGGAGACCCAGTACTTC
TRBV4-3	.	TRBJ2-1	.	CASSLRGGGEQFF	TGCGCCAGCAGCCTGAGGGGGGGCGGTGAGCAGTTCTTC
TRBV6-1	few	TRBJ1-6	.	CASSEVVNAGSPLHF	TGTGCCAGCAGTGAAGTTGTCAACGCGGGTTCACCCCTCCACTTT
TRBV5-4	.	TRBJ2-5	.	CASSLVGSGAQETQYF	TGTGCCAGCAGCTTGGTGGGTAGCGGAGCCCAAGAGACCCAGTACTTC
TRBV30	.	TRBJ1-1	.	CAWSLRENTEAFF	TGTGCCTGGAGTCTACGGGAGAACACTGAAGCTTTCTTT
TRBV5-4	.	TRBJ2-5	TRBD1	CASSPWDRVRETQYF	TGTGCCAGCAGCCCCTGGGACAGGGTGAGGGAGACCCAGTACTTC
TRBV10-3	.	TRBJ1-5	.	CAISESKGGNQPQHF	TGTGCCATCAGTGAGTCGAAAGGAGGCAATCAGCCCCAGCATTTT